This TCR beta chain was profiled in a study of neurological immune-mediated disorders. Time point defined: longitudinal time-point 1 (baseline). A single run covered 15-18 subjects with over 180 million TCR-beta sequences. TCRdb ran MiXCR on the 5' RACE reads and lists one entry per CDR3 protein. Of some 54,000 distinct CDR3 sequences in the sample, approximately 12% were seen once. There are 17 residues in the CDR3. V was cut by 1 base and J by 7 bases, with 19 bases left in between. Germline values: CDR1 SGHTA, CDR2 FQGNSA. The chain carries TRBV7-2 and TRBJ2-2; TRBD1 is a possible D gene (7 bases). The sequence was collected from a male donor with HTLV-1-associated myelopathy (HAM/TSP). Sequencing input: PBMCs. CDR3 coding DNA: TGTGCCAGCAGCTTAGGAGGGGGCAGGGGGAGGAACGGGGAGCTGTTTTTT. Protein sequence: CASSLGGGRGRNGELFF. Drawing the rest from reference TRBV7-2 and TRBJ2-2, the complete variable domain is GAGVSQSPSNKVTEKGKDVELRCDPISGHTALYWYRQSLGQGLEFLIYFQGNSAPDKSGLPSDRFSAERTGGSVSTLTIQRTQQEDSAVYLCASSLGGGRGRNGELFFGEGSRLTVL.